The 30 T cell receptor beta chains listed next were all sequenced from one sample in a study of T cell responses to AZD1222 COVID-19 vaccine. Data came from immunoSEQ multiplex PCR; TCRdb stores just in-frame clones and leaves some out. The sample gives under 150,000 clones, roughly 93% of which show up once; around 5.4% is in the top ten. Material: peripheral blood, obtained on day 0 of AZD1222 vaccination. The receptors originated from an adult in good health.

J is TRBJ1-2 and V is TRBV6-5; 8 bases agree with TRBD1. This CDR3 comprises 15 residues. Germline V gene data show CDR1 as MNHEY and CDR2 as SVGAGI. V was clipped by 1 base and J by 8 bases; unmatched bases: 9. CDR3 amino acids: CASSYYTQGAWGYTF. The CDR3, as DNA: TGTGCCAGCAGTTACTATACCCAGGGGGCGTGGGGCTACACCTTC.

In the case of this clone: One end of the junction fails to match germline, which may point to a read error. The chain uses TRBV7-7 and TRBJ2-5; D is perhaps TRBD1 (6 bases). CDR3 length: 13 amino acids. Germline V CDR1 and CDR2: SSHAT, FNYEAQ (reference sequence). The chain's CDR3 is CASSLMRGETQYF. CDR3 sequence (DNA): TGTGCTAGCAGCTTAATGAGGGGGGAGACCCAGTACTTC.

The rearrangement uses TRBV6-1 and TRBJ2-1; D is unclear. V was cut by 3 bases and J by 7 bases, with 7 bases left in between. There are 12 residues in the CDR3. Germline lookup yields CDR1 MNHNS and CDR2 SASEGT. DNA of the CDR3: TGTGCCAGCAGTGAGGTTGTAAATGAGCAGTTCTTC. It is translated as CASSEVVNEQFF.

This clone was seen only a few times. V and J are TRBV5-1 and TRBJ1-1; 8 bases agree with TRBD1. The CDR3 has 14 residues. Germline CDR1 reads SGHRS; CDR2 reads YFSETQ. The V segment lost 0 bases and the J segment 4 bases; nucleotides outside the gene matches: 2. The CDR3 loop is CASSLGDRFTEAFF. Written as DNA, the CDR3 is TGCGCCAGCAGCTTGGGGGACAGGTTCACTGAAGCTTTCTTT.

V gene TRBV19 combines with J gene TRBJ1-5; no firm D call. The V end was cut by 5 bases, the J end by 0 bases, with 8 bases between. The germline CDR1 and CDR2 sequences are LNHDA and SQIVND (reference sequence). The CDR3 has 14 residues. The CDR3 DNA follows: TGTGCCAGTAGTGCATCAGGTAGCAATCAGCCCCAGCATTTT. Its translation: CASSASGSNQPQHF.

This clone was observed once. The chain's CDR3 is CAWSVRNLVDQPQHF. CDR3 sequence (DNA): TGTGCCTGGAGTGTGAGGAACTTAGTGGATCAGCCCCAGCATTTT. This chain connects TRBV30 to TRBJ1-5; D is unresolved. CDR1 is GTSNPN and CDR2 is SVGIG in the germline V gene (reference sequence). The CDR3 extends over 15 amino acids. Trimming shortened V by 0 bases and J by 5 bases, and 14 bases separated the two germline ends.

As regards this clone: Its ends do not fully match the called genes, so a read error is possible. The chain uses TRBV7-2 and TRBJ2-1, with 11 positions matching TRBD2. CDR3 length: 14 residues. CDR1 SGHTA and CDR2 FQGNSA come from the germline V gene. CDR3 coding DNA: TGTGCCAGCAGCGTAGCGGGAGGGTTGGGTGAGCAGTTCTTC. It is translated as CASSVAGGLGEQFF.

This clone was seen only once. The V gene is TRBV7-2, the J gene TRBJ2-1; TRBD2 agrees at 11 bases. With 5 bases clipped from V and 9 bases from J, the junction kept 12 bases outside the gene matches. The V gene's germline CDR1 is SGHTA and CDR2 FQGNSA. The CDR3 runs 16 residues. CDR3 in DNA: TGTGCCAGCAGCATAGTTGGTAGCGGGGGGGCAGTTGAGCAGTTCTTC. Its translation is CASSIVGSGGAVEQFF.

The gene calls are TRBV11-2 and TRBJ2-7, with D unresolved. There are 13 residues in the CDR3. CDR1 is SGHAT and CDR2 is FQNNGV in the germline V gene. Trimming took 5 bases from V and 1 from J, leaving 9 bases between them. The CDR3 is CASSPALSYEQYF. The CDR3 DNA follows: TGTGCCAGCAGCCCTGCACTTTCCTACGAGCAGTACTTC.

The chain uses TRBV19 and TRBJ2-3; 8 bases match TRBD1. The CDR3 totals 13 residues. V trimming: 8 bases; J trimming: 6 bases; junction bases outside the gene matches: 7. Germline V CDR1 and CDR2: LNHDA, SQIVND (reference sequence). CDR3 bases: TGTGCCAGTCAGGACAGGGCTGCTGATACGCAGTATTTT. It specifies CASQDRAADTQYF.

This chain uses TRBV18 with TRBJ2-1; TRBD1 matches 9 bases. This CDR3 has 16 residues. After removal of 1 base from V and 6 bases from J, the junction contained 7 bases not matched to a gene. The germline V gene encodes CDR1 KGHSH and CDR2 LQKENI. The CDR3 loop reads CASSPLGTGLRNEQFF. The CDR3 bases are TGTGCCAGCTCACCACTCGGGACAGGGCTTCGCAATGAGCAGTTCTTC. Full variable domain (outside the CDR3, taken from reference TRBV18 and TRBJ2-1): NAGVMQNPRHLVRRRGQEARLRCSPMKGHSHVYWYRQLPEEGLKFMVYLQKENIIDESGMPKERFSAEFPKEGPSILRIQQVVRGDSAAYFCASSPLGTGLRNEQFFGPGTRLTVL.

Comment on this clone: This specimen includes other DNA sequences encoding the same CDR3. This rearrangement joins TRBV5-1 to TRBJ1-2; no clear D gene. The germline V gene has CDR1 SGHRS and CDR2 YFSETQ. This CDR3 is built from 12 residues. The V end was cut by 2 bases, the J end by 5 bases, with 7 bases between. Here the CDR3 reads CASSFEGYGYTF. The CDR3 nucleotides read TGCGCCAGCAGCTTTGAGGGATATGGCTACACCTTC.

The chain has TRBV30 and TRBJ1-2; 7 nucleotides align to TRBD1. The germline V gene encodes CDR1 GTSNPN and CDR2 SVGIG (reference sequence). J was trimmed by 2 bases and V by 7 bases; bases with no gene match: 1. The CDR3 is made up of 11 amino acids. The CDR3 DNA reads TGTGCCTCGACAGGGAACTATGGCTACACCTTC. It is translated as CASTGNYGYTF.

The genes are TRBV11-3 and TRBJ2-7; D may be TRBD2 (6 bases). The CDR3 spans 17 residues. CDR1 and CDR2 (germline): SGHNT, YENEEA. V was trimmed by 5 bases and J by 6 bases, leaving 26 bases between them. CDR3 bases: TGTGCCAGCAGCGAACGCGGGACTTATAGGGCCCTACGCGAGCAGTACTTC. This gives the protein CASSERGTYRALREQYF.

This rearrangement joins TRBV11-2 to TRBJ2-7; D is possibly TRBD2 (5 bases). Germline values: CDR1 SGHAT, CDR2 FQNNGV. The length of the CDR3 is 13 residues. The V and J ends lost 7 bases and 2 bases respectively, with 12 bases between them. CDR3 in DNA: TGTGCCAGCACCCTAGGAGGAACCTACGAGCAGTACTTC. Translated: CASTLGGTYEQYF.

The count of this clone is one. This sequence joins TRBV11-3 and TRBJ1-6; D remains unclear. Germline V lookup: CDR1 SGHNT, CDR2 YENEEA. The CDR3 extends over 13 amino acids. The V and J ends lost 1 base and 9 bases respectively, with 7 bases between them. The CDR3 reads CASSLAESSPLHF. CDR3 DNA sequence: TGTGCCAGCAGCTTAGCGGAGAGTTCACCCCTCCACTTT. Full variable domain (rest looked up from reference TRBV11-3 and TRBJ1-6): EAGVVQSPRYKIIEKKQPVAFWCNPISGHNTLYWYLQNLGQGPELLIRYENEEAVDDSQLPKDRFSAERLKGVDSTLKIQPAELGDSAVYLCASSLAESSPLHFGNGTRLTVT.

The V and J genes are TRBV9 and TRBJ2-7, with TRBD1 identical over 8 bases. Germline trimming cut 2 bases from V and 4 bases from J; bases unmatched to any gene: 11. The germline gives CDR1 SGDLS, CDR2 YYNGEE. This CDR3 is 16 amino acids long. The CDR3 loop reads CASSVTGDRWAYEQYF. CDR3 bases: TGTGCCAGCAGCGTGACAGGGGATCGGTGGGCTTACGAGCAGTACTTC. Looking up the rest from reference TRBV9 and TRBJ2-7 gives the full variable domain: DSGVTQTPKHLITATGQRVTLRCSPRSGDLSVYWYQQSLDQGLQFLIQYYNGEERAKGNILERFSAQQFPDLHSELNLSSLELGDSALYFCASSVTGDRWAYEQYFGPGTRLTVT.

In this sample, this clone turned up once. This chain joins TRBV10-3 and TRBJ2-1; TRBD2 is a possible D gene (6 bases). The CDR3 runs to 15 residues. Germline loops: CDR1 ENHRY, CDR2 SYGVKD. The CDR3 bases are TGTGCATCGGGGGACTCGCAACTATCCTACAATGAGCAGTTCTTC. Amino acid sequence: CASGDSQLSYNEQFF.

The chain recombines TRBV12-5 with TRBJ1-5; the match to TRBD1 covers 10 bases. Germline assignment: CDR1 LGHNT and CDR2 FRNRAP. Unmatched junction bases numbered 6, after V lost 6 bases and J lost 4 bases. The CDR3 extends over 15 amino acids. CDR3 region: CASGLDRGKNQPQHF. In DNA form, the CDR3 reads TGTGCTAGTGGCCTGGACAGGGGGAAAAATCAGCCCCAGCATTTT.

The V call is TRBV19, the J call TRBJ2-7; 10 nucleotides line up with TRBD2. Germline V CDR1 and CDR2: LNHDA, SQIVND (reference sequence). This CDR3 is 16 amino acids long. V was clipped by 4 bases and J by 4 bases; unmatched bases: 10. The CDR3 DNA follows: TGTGCCAGTAGTAGACCCCTAGCGGGAGACAGGTACGAGCAGTACTTC. Protein: CASSRPLAGDRYEQYF.

The table lists this clone with a few counts. The V gene is TRBV19, the J gene TRBJ1-2, with a possible D match to TRBD1 (5 bases). V dropped 4 bases and J dropped 5 bases, with 17 bases sitting between them. Per the germline V gene, CDR1 is LNHDA and CDR2 is SQIVND (reference sequence). This CDR3 is built from 15 residues. The CDR3 sequence is CASSKGAAGGYGYTF. CDR3 sequence (DNA): TGTGCCAGTAGTAAGGGTGCAGCGGGGGGATATGGCTACACCTTC.

J is TRBJ2-1 and V is TRBV11-3; D perhaps matches TRBD2 (5 bases). Germline V gene lookup returns CDR1 SGHNT and CDR2 YENEEA. V was cut by 4 bases and J by 12 bases, with 19 bases left in between. This CDR3 contains 14 residues. CDR3 sequence reads: CASSSTPSERRQFF. For the CDR3, the DNA is TGTGCCAGCAGCTCTACCCCCTCTGAGCGGCGGCAGTTCTTC.

The rearrangement uses TRBV7-8 and TRBJ1-1, with 7 bases aligning to TRBD1. The V gene end was trimmed by 5 bases and the J gene end by 0 bases; junction bases not matched to a gene: 12. CDR1 and CDR2 from the germline V gene are SGHVS and FQNEAQ. The CDR3 has 17 residues. CDR3 in DNA: TGTGCCAGCAGCCCTGACAGGGCTTTACTCTTGAACACTGAAGCTTTCTTT. Its translation is CASSPDRALLLNTEAFF.

The chain recombines TRBV28 with TRBJ2-7; TRBD1 matches 10 bases. CDR3 length: 15 residues. Germline trimming cut 6 bases from V and 1 base from J; bases unmatched to any gene: 6. Germline V gene lookup returns CDR1 MDHEN and CDR2 SYDVKM. The CDR3 DNA is TGTGCCAGCAGCACGACAGGGGGCAGATCCTACGAGCAGTACTTC. Translated: CASSTTGGRSYEQYF.

The chain links TRBV28 to TRBJ1-1; D is undetermined. The CDR3 has 11 residues. Trimming pared 4 bases from V and 10 bases from J, leaving 10 bases between. Germline V gives CDR1 MDHEN, CDR2 SYDVKM. CDR3 nucleotides: TGTGCCAGCAGTTCCGGGCTCGTAGCTTTCTTT. As protein: CASSSGLVAFF.

V is TRBV11-2 and J is TRBJ2-2, with D unclear. Per germline, CDR1 SGHAT and CDR2 FQNNGV. Trimming removed 4 bases from V and 7 bases from J, with 10 bases in between. This CDR3 region has 13 residues. The CDR3 sequence: CASSYELGGELFF. The DNA for the CDR3 is TGTGCCAGCAGCTACGAGCTGGGCGGGGAGCTGTTTTTT.

This clone appeared once. This chain uses TRBV7-2 with TRBJ1-5; D unresolved. Per the germline V gene, CDR1 is SGHTA and CDR2 is FQGNSA. There are 15 residues in the CDR3. V lost 2 bases and J lost 6, with 14 bases in between. This chain's CDR3 is CASSLSGPLRQPQHF. Written as DNA, the CDR3 is TGTGCCAGCAGCTTAAGTGGGCCGTTACGTCAGCCCCAGCATTTT.

The sample holds a few counts of this clone. V usage is TRBV4-3 and J usage is TRBJ2-7; the D is unclear. Germline assignment: CDR1 LGHNA and CDR2 YSLEER. V was cut by 1 base and J by 3 bases, with 16 bases left in between. This CDR3 contains 16 residues. The CDR3 region is CASSQGLASVRYEQYF. The CDR3 nucleotides are TGCGCCAGCAGCCAAGGGTTGGCTTCGGTCCGCTACGAGCAGTACTTC.

This clone occurred a few times. J is TRBJ2-7 and V is TRBV24-1, with TRBD2 identical over 14 bases. V was clipped by 7 bases and J by 5 bases; unmatched bases: 12. The CDR3 is 17 amino acids. CDR1 KGHDR and CDR2 SFDVKD come from the germline V gene. In DNA, the CDR3 is TGTGCCACCAGCAATACCGGGACTAGCGGGAGAAGCCACGAGCAGTACTTC. This gives the protein CATSNTGTSGRSHEQYF.

The chain links TRBV24-1 to TRBJ2-7; D is uncertain. The germline V and J ends were trimmed by 2 bases and 5 bases, with 18 bases remaining between them. CDR1 and CDR2 (germline): KGHDR, SFDVKD. The CDR3 consists of 16 residues. For the CDR3, the DNA is TGTGCCACCAGTGATTCCCTATCACCAGAGGTCAACGAGCAGTACTTC. The encoded protein is CATSDSLSPEVNEQYF.